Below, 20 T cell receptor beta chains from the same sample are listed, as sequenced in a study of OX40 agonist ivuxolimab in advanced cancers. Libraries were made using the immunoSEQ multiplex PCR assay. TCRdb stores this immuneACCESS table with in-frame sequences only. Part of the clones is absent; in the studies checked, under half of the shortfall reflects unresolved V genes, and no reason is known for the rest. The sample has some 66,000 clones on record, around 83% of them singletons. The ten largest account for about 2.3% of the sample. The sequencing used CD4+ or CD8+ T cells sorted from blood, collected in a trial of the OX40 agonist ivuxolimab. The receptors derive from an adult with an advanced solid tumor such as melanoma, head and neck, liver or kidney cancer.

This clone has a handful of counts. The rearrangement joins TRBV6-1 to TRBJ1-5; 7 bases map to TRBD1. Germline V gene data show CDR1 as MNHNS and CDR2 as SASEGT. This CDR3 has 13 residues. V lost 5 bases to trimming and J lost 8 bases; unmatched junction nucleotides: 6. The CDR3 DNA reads TGTGCCAGCAGTCAGACAGGGAGGGAGCCCCAGCATTTT. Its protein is CASSQTGREPQHF.

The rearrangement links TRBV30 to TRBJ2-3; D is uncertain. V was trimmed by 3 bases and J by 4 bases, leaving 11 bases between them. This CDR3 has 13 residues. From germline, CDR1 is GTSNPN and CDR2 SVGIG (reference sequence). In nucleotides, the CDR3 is TGTGCCTGGAGCGCCTCCTCGTCAGATACGCAGTATTTT. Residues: CAWSASSSDTQYF.

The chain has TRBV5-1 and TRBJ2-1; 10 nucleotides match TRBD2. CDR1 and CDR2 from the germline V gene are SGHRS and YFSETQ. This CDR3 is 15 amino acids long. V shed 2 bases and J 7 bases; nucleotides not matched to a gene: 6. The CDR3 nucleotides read TGCGCCAGCAGCTTAGTTCTAGCGGGAGAAAATGAGCAGTTCTTC. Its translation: CASSLVLAGENEQFF.

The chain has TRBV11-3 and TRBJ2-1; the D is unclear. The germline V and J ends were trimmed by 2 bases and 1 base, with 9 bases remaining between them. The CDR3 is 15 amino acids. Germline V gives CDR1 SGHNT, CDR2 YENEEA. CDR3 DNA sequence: TGTGCCAGCAGCTTAACCTTGGGGTCCTACAATGAGCAGTTCTTC. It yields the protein CASSLTLGSYNEQFF. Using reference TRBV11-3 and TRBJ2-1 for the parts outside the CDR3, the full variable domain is EAGVVQSPRYKIIEKKQPVAFWCNPISGHNTLYWYLQNLGQGPELLIRYENEEAVDDSQLPKDRFSAERLKGVDSTLKIQPAELGDSAVYLCASSLTLGSYNEQFFGPGTRLTVL.

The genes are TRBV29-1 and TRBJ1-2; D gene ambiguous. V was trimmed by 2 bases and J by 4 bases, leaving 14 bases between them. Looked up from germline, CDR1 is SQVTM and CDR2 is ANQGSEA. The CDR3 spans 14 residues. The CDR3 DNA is TGCAGCGTTGAATCGAGTGAGCCGACCTATGGCTACACCTTC. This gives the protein CSVESSEPTYGYTF.

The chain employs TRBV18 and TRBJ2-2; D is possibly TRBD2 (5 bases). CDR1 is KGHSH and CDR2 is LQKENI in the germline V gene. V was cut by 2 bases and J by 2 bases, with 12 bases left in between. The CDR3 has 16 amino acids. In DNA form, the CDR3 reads TGTGCCAGCTCACCAGTGGGAGTGGTCAACACCGGGGAGCTGTTTTTT. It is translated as CASSPVGVVNTGELFF.

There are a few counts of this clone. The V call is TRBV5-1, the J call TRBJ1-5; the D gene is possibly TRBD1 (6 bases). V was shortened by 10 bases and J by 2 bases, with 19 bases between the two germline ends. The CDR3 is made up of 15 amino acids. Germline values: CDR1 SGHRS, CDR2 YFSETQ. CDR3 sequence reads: CAGDDRPRGNQPQHF. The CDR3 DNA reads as TGCGCCGGGGATGACAGGCCTCGTGGCAATCAGCCCCAGCATTTT.

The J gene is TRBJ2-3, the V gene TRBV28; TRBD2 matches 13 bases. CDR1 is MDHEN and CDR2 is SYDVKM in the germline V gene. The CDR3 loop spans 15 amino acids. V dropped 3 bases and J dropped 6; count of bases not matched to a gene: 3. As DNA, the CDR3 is TGTGCCAGCAGTTTGGTGACTAGCGGGAGGGATACGCAGTATTTT. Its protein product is CASSLVTSGRDTQYF.

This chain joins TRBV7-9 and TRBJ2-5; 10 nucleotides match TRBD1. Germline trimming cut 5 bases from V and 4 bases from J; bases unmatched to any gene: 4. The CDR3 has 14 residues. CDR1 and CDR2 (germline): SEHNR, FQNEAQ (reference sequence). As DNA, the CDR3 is TGTGCCAGCAGCATTTGGGACAGGGGAGAGACCCAGTACTTC. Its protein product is CASSIWDRGETQYF.

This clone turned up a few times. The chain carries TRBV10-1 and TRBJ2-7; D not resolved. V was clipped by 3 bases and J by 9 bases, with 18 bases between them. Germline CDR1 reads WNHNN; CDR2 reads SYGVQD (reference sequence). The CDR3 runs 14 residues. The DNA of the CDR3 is TGCGCCAGCAGTGAAGGCAGCCCCACCGGTTGGCAGTACTTC. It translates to CASSEGSPTGWQYF.

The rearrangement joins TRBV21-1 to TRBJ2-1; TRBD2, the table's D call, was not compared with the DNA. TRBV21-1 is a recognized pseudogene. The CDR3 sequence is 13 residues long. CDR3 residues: CASSKILGGEQFF. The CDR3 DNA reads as TGTGCCAGCAGCAAGATTCTCGGGGGTGAGCAGTTCTTC.

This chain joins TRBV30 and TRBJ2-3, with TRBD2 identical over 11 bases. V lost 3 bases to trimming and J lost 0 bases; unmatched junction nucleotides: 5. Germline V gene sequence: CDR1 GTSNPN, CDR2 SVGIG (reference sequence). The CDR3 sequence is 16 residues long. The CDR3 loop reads CAWSPGLAASTDTQYF. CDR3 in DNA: TGTGCCTGGAGCCCGGGACTAGCGGCTAGCACAGATACGCAGTATTTT.

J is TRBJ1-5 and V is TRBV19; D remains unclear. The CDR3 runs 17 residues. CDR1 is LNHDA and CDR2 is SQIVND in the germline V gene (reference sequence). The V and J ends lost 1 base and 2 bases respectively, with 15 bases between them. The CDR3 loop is CASSIVVAVRGNQPQHF. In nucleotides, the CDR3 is TGTGCCAGTAGTATAGTAGTGGCCGTCAGAGGCAATCAGCCCCAGCATTTT.

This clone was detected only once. The CDR3 bases are TGTGCCAGTAGTATCAGTCTTGGCAGCCCGACGGAGCAGTACTTC. As protein: CASSISLGSPTEQYF. J is TRBJ2-7 and V is TRBV19; D gene uncertain. Trimming stripped 3 bases from V and 7 bases from J, with 19 bases between. Germline CDR1 LNHDA, CDR2 SQIVND (reference sequence). The CDR3 is 15 amino acids.

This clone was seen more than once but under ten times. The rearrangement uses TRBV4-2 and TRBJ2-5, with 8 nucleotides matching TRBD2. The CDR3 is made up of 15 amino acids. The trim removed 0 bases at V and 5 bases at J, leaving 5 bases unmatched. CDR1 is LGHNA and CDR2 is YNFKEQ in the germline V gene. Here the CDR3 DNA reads TGTGCCAGCAGCCAAGACGGGAGGGCCGGGGAGACCCAGTACTTC. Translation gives CASSQDGRAGETQYF.

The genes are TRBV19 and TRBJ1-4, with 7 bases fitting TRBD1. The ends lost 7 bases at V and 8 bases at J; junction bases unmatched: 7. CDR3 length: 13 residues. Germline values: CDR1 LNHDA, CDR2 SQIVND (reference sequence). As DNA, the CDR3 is TGTGCCAGTACTAGACAGGGATGGGAAAAACTGTTTTTT. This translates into CASTRQGWEKLFF.

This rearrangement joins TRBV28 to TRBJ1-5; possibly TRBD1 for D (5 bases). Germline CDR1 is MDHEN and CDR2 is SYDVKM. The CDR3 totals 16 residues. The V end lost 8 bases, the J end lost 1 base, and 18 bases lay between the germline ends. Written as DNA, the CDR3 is TGTGCCAGCTGGTTAAGAGGGAGGGGAAGCAATCAGCCCCAGCATTTT. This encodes CASWLRGRGSNQPQHF.

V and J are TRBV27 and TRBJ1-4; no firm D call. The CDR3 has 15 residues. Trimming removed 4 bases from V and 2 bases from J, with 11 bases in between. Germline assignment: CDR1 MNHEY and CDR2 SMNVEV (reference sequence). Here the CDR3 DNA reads TGTGCCAGCAGTTCCCAGTTTGCCACTAATGAAAAACTGTTTTTT. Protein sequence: CASSSQFATNEKLFF.

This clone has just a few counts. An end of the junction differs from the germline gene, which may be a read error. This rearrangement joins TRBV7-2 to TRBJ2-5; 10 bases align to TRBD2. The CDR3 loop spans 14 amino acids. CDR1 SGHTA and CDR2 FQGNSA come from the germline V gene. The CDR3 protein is CASSQTSGKETQYF. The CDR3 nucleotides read TGCGCCAGCAGCCAAACTAGCGGGAAGGAGACCCAGTACTTC.

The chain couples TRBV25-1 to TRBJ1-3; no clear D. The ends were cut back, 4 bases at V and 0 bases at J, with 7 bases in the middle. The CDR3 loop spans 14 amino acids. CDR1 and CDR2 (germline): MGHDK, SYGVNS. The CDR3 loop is CASSAASSGNTIYF. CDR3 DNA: TGTGCCAGCAGTGCCGCTTCCTCTGGAAACACCATATATTTT.